The 26 T cell receptor beta chains reported below all come from one sample, sequenced in a study of blood T cells in healthy people across ages (dated by TCRdb to the mid-2010s). The library was made by 5' RACE. Sequenced using an Illumina HiSeq 2500. A second PCR of about 6 to 12 cycles was performed with a sample-barcoded 5' primer and a J-beta primer mix. The raw public data were reprocessed by TCRdb itself: fastp quality trimming at Q25, MiXCR clonotype calling, in-frame beta chains only. For every CDR3 protein sequence, its rows merge into one entry that carries the most common genes and DNA. The sample profile shows about 970,000 distinct CDR3 sequences; around 54% of them were found once. The ten largest make up about a fifth of the sample. The sample was blood. All receptors derive from a woman aged 60-75 years in good health.

The V gene is TRBV6-1, the J gene TRBJ2-5, with 14 bases that match TRBD2. Trimming removed 6 bases from V and 4 bases from J; junction bases left unmatched: 13. This CDR3 region has 18 residues. Germline V gene sequence: CDR1 MNHNS, CDR2 SASEGT. The CDR3 nucleotides are TGTGCCAGCAGGGAACCGGGACTAGCGGGAGCCTTATTAGAGACCCAGTACTTC. Translating gives CASREPGLAGALLETQYF.

The chain has TRBV20-1 and TRBJ2-3; D is perhaps TRBD2 (6 bases). Germline V gene lookup returns CDR1 DFQATT and CDR2 SNEGSKA (reference sequence). V dropped 2 bases and J dropped 4 bases, with 16 bases sitting between them. The CDR3 length is 15 residues. The CDR3 protein is CSARPGTGGPDTQYF. The CDR3 coding sequence is TGCAGTGCTAGACCCGGGACTGGAGGGCCAGATACGCAGTATTTT.

This clonotype was seen only a few times. This chain uses TRBV6-2 or TRBV6-3 with TRBJ2-7; a possible D gene is TRBD2 (6 bases). This CDR3 region has 14 residues. Per the germline V gene, CDR1 is MNHEY and CDR2 is SVGEGT. V gave up 3 bases and J gave up 1 base, with 10 bases separating them. This chain's CDR3 is CASSYSGLSYEQYF. CDR3 bases: TGTGCCAGCAGTTATAGCGGACTTTCCTACGAGCAGTACTTC.

The chain couples TRBV4-1 to TRBJ1-1; D gene ambiguous. V lost 4 bases and J 6 bases, leaving 12 bases between the germline ends. Germline V gives CDR1 MGHRA, CDR2 YSYEKL. The CDR3 loop spans 13 amino acids. The CDR3 DNA sequence: TGCGCCAGCAGCCCCAGTCTTACGGCTGAAGCTTTCTTT. This translates into CASSPSLTAEAFF.

This clonotype has just a few counts. The chain combines TRBV25-1 with TRBJ1-6; D not resolved. The V end was cut by 4 bases, the J end by 5 bases, with 6 bases between. Germline lookup yields CDR1 MGHDK and CDR2 SYGVNS. This CDR3 is 13 amino acids long. DNA of the CDR3: TGTGCCAGCAGTGGAAGGAATAATTCACCCCTCCACTTT. Its protein is CASSGRNNSPLHF.

V gene TRBV28 combines with J gene TRBJ2-1; 11 bases line up with TRBD2. Germline trimming cut 3 bases from V and 4 bases from J; bases unmatched to any gene: 2. The CDR3 length is 15 residues. Germline V gene data show CDR1 as MDHEN and CDR2 as SYDVKM. CDR3 coding DNA: TGTGCCAGCAGTTTGCCTAGCGGGAGGTACAATGAGCAGTTCTTC. It yields the protein CASSLPSGRYNEQFF.

The rearrangement links TRBV20-1 to TRBJ1-2; D unresolved. Germline assignment: CDR1 DFQATT and CDR2 SNEGSKA (reference sequence). The V end lost 0 bases, the J end lost 3 bases, and 5 bases lay between the germline ends. This CDR3 is 12 amino acids long. DNA for the CDR3: TGCAGTGCTAGAGACCGAGACTATGGCTACACCTTC. As protein: CSARDRDYGYTF.

This clonotype was counted a few times. V is TRBV6-6 and J is TRBJ2-1; 9 nucleotides agree with TRBD2. After removal of 4 bases from V and 8 bases from J, the junction contained 9 bases not matched to a gene. The CDR3 sequence is 15 residues long. Germline CDR1 reads MNHNY; CDR2 reads SVGAGI (reference sequence). DNA of the CDR3: TGTGCCAGCAGTTTCCCGACTAGCGGACCCGATGAGCAGTTCTTC. Translating it yields CASSFPTSGPDEQFF.

The chain is built from TRBV7-8 and TRBJ2-3, with D perhaps TRBD1 (6 bases). The CDR3 sequence is 18 residues long. CDR1 SGHVS and CDR2 FQNEAQ come from the germline V gene. V dropped 1 base and J dropped 0 bases, with 17 bases sitting between them. The CDR3 is CASSLGVTGLFSTDTQYF. CDR3 DNA sequence: TGTGCCAGCAGCTTAGGCGTTACAGGGCTTTTTAGCACAGATACGCAGTATTTT.

The chain couples TRBV10-3 to TRBJ2-7, with D tentatively TRBD1 (5 bases). The CDR3 runs to 14 residues. Trimming pared 0 bases from V and 7 bases from J, leaving 13 bases between. Germline CDR1 and CDR2: ENHRY and SYGVKD. The CDR3 bases are TGTGCCATCAGTGAGTCGGGGCTTAATGGAGAGCAGTACTTC. It encodes CAISESGLNGEQYF.

The V gene is TRBV7-2, the J gene TRBJ1-1; D ambiguous. Trimming shortened V by 5 bases and J by 1 base, and 8 bases separated the two germline ends. Germline CDR1 is SGHTA and CDR2 is FQGNSA. The CDR3 totals 13 residues. The CDR3 sequence: CASSHGPNTEAFF. CDR3 nucleotide sequence: TGTGCCAGCAGCCACGGGCCGAACACTGAAGCTTTCTTT.

This clonotype showed up many times. V and J are TRBV4-2 and TRBJ2-7; the D is unclear. The CDR3 is 13 residues long. Germline CDR1 LGHNA, CDR2 YNFKEQ. Trimming left V 4 bases short and J 0 bases short, with 7 bases between. The CDR3 DNA sequence: TGTGCCAGCAGCCCCCGATCCTCCTACGAGCAGTACTTC. It yields the protein CASSPRSSYEQYF.

This clonotype occurred a few times. The V call is TRBV9, the J call TRBJ2-5, with 7 positions matching TRBD1. Germline CDR1 is SGDLS and CDR2 is YYNGEE. J lost 1 base, V lost 4 bases, and 7 bases had no gene match. This CDR3 region has 15 residues. This chain's CDR3 is CASSSVRDSQETQYF. CDR3 sequence (DNA): TGTGCCAGCAGCTCCGTCCGGGACAGCCAAGAGACCCAGTACTTC.

This rearrangement joins TRBV6-6 to TRBJ1-2; a possible D gene is TRBD1 (5 bases). The germline gives CDR1 MNHNY, CDR2 SVGAGI (reference sequence). V was pared by 0 bases and J by 3 bases, with 11 bases between. CDR3 length equals 15 residues. CDR3 in DNA: TGTGCCAGCAGTTACTCGAGGGGCAGGGACTATGGCTACACCTTC. This codes for CASSYSRGRDYGYTF.

The chain recombines TRBV12-3 or TRBV12-4 with TRBJ2-5; D is perhaps TRBD1 or TRBD2 (5 bases each). The CDR3 length is 13 residues. V was shortened by 3 bases and J by 4 bases, with 9 bases between the two germline ends. The CDR3 DNA is TGTGCCAGCAGTTTTGAGGGGCCAGAGACCCAGTACTTC. Translating gives CASSFEGPETQYF.

There are a few counts of this clonotype. The chain is built from TRBV5-1 and TRBJ2-4; weak D call: TRBD1 (6 bases). This CDR3 is 15 amino acids long. Germline CDR1 is SGHRS and CDR2 is YFSETQ. V was pared by 2 bases and J by 3 bases, with 12 bases between. CDR3 in amino acids: CASSLQGVVKNIQYF. The CDR3 DNA reads TGCGCCAGCAGCTTACAGGGTGTTGTCAAAAACATTCAGTACTTC.

The chain couples TRBV15 to TRBJ2-7; 8 bases are shared with TRBD2. The CDR3 is 15 residues long. Losses at the gene ends were 1 base for V and 6 bases for J; bases not matched to a gene: 8. Germline V lookup: CDR1 LNHNV, CDR2 YYDKDF (reference sequence). The CDR3 DNA sequence: TGTGCCACCAGCAGAGTTTTACTAGCGGCTAGCGAGCAGTACTTC. It translates to CATSRVLLAASEQYF.

This chain uses TRBV20-1 with TRBJ2-3; 7 bases map to TRBD2. There are 14 residues in the CDR3. The trim removed 1 base at V and 1 base at J, leaving 2 bases unmatched. The germline gives CDR1 DFQATT, CDR2 SNEGSKA (reference sequence). The CDR3 reads CSARASGRTDTQYF. CDR3 in DNA: TGCAGTGCTAGAGCTAGCGGACGCACAGATACGCAGTATTTT.

This clonotype has only a few counts. The chain links TRBV2 to TRBJ2-3; tentative D call: TRBD1 (6 bases). This CDR3 has 14 residues. V shed 6 bases and J shed 1 base, with 11 bases lying between them. Germline lookup yields CDR1 SNHLY and CDR2 FYNNEI. The DNA of the CDR3 is TGTGCCAGCAGAAACAGGGTTGGCACAGATACGCAGTATTTT. Residues: CASRNRVGTDTQYF.

The chain links TRBV2 to TRBJ2-7, with TRBD2 identical over 8 bases. The ends lost 11 bases at V and 6 bases at J; junction bases unmatched: 9. Germline loops: CDR1 SNHLY, CDR2 FYNNEI. CDR3 length: 12 amino acids. The CDR3 sequence is CAGKGLGVEQYF. In DNA form, the CDR3 reads TGTGCCGGCAAGGGACTAGGGGTCGAGCAGTACTTC.

This clonotype appeared a few times. This chain uses TRBV18 with TRBJ2-5; TRBD2 might be the D (6 bases). Germline V CDR1 and CDR2: KGHSH, LQKENI. The CDR3 has 13 residues. Trimming pared 3 bases from V and 4 bases from J, leaving 9 bases between. CDR3 in DNA: TGTGCCAGCTCACCCATGGGAGGAGAGACCCAGTACTTC. Translating it yields CASSPMGGETQYF.

The chain carries TRBV6-6 and TRBJ2-1; either TRBD1 or TRBD2 may fit D (7 bases each). Germline-derived CDR1 and CDR2 are MNHNY and SVGAGI (reference sequence). The CDR3 consists of 17 residues. V was cut by 0 bases and J by 5 bases, with 17 bases left in between. CDR3 in amino acids: CASSYSSPAGTDNEQFF. The CDR3 bases are TGTGCCAGCAGTTACTCGAGCCCAGCGGGGACAGACAATGAGCAGTTCTTC.

The chain has TRBV6-6 and TRBJ2-7, with a tentative D call TRBD2 (5 bases). The DNA end lines up better with TRBJ2-5; the J call may be wrong. Germline V gene data show CDR1 as MNHNY and CDR2 as SVGAGI (reference sequence). This CDR3 has 15 amino acids. The CDR3 coding sequence is TGTGCCAGCAAACAAGAGCGGTTTCAGGAAGAGACCCAGTACTTC. Its translation is CASKQERFQEETQYF.

This clonotype appeared once. This rearrangement joins TRBV20-1 to TRBJ2-7; D is undetermined. The J call may be mistaken, given a closer DNA end match to TRBJ2-5. The germline V gene has CDR1 DFQATT and CDR2 SNEGSKA (reference sequence). The CDR3 is 11 residues long. CDR3 in DNA: TGCAGTGCTAGGATATCGGAGACCCAGTACTTC. Translation: CSARISETQYF.

V gene TRBV24-1 combines with J gene TRBJ2-3; tentatively, D is TRBD1 (5 bases). CDR3 length: 14 residues. Deletions cut 4 bases from V and 5 bases from J, with 12 bases between. CDR1 is KGHDR and CDR2 is SFDVKD in the germline V gene. The CDR3 sequence is CATSEVGAIDTQYF. The CDR3 coding sequence is TGTGCCACCAGTGAGGTAGGGGCCATAGATACGCAGTATTTT.

The rearrangement links TRBV7-2 to TRBJ2-4, with 12 bases lining up with TRBD2. The CDR3 runs 19 residues. Per germline, CDR1 SGHTA and CDR2 FQGNSA. The ends lost 0 bases at V and 1 base at J; junction bases unmatched: 7. The CDR3 DNA is TGTGCCAGCAGCTTAGCGCTATCTAGCGGGAGGGATGCCAAAAACATTCAGTACTTC. Translation gives CASSLALSSGRDAKNIQYF.